Each of the 10 T cell receptor beta chains below was sequenced from the same sample in a study of blood T cell repertoires in COVID-19. TCRdb's table, derived via immunoSEQ multiplex PCR, lists solely in-frame clones and lacks some. Of about 280,000 clones listed, under 90% were seen once; the top ten hold 2% to 2.5%. The sample consisted of peripheral blood. The receptors stem from a man in his fifties with acute or convalescent COVID-19.

The V and J genes are TRBV5-6 and TRBJ2-4, with TRBD1 matching over 7 bases. This CDR3 is 13 amino acids long. Trimming removed 2 bases from V and 7 bases from J; junction bases left unmatched: 3. In germline, CDR1 is SGHDT, CDR2 YYEEEE. CDR3 amino acids: CASSLGTANIQYF. The CDR3 nucleotides are TGTGCCAGCAGCTTAGGGACAGCGAACATTCAGTACTTC.

The CDR3 DNA sequence: TGTGCCAGCGGACAGGGCTACAATGAGCAGTTCTTC. This codes for CASGQGYNEQFF. V is TRBV2 and J is TRBJ2-1; 8 bases map to TRBD1. V dropped 8 bases and J dropped 3; count of bases not matched to a gene: 0. The CDR3 spans 12 residues. Germline CDR1 and CDR2: SNHLY and FYNNEI.

For the CDR3, the DNA is TGCAGCGTCATTGTCGGGACACCTAGCACAGATACGCAGTATTTT. Translating it yields CSVIVGTPSTDTQYF. The genes are TRBV29-1 and TRBJ2-3; tentatively, D is TRBD1 (6 bases). V was trimmed by 6 bases and J by 0 bases, leaving 16 bases between them. The CDR3 consists of 15 residues. Germline loops: CDR1 SQVTM, CDR2 ANQGSEA.

The rearrangement links TRBV5-1 to TRBJ2-7; D not resolved. Germline V gene lookup returns CDR1 SGHRS and CDR2 YFSETQ. V lost 1 base and J 6 bases, leaving 11 bases between the germline ends. The CDR3 length is 13 residues. In nucleotides, the CDR3 is TGCGCCAGCAGCTTGAGAGTCGGGTCCGAGCAGTACTTC. Translation gives CASSLRVGSEQYF.

The chain links TRBV12-3 or TRBV12-4 to TRBJ1-1; D is perhaps TRBD1 (6 bases). The CDR3 loop spans 13 amino acids. Trimming cost V 6 bases and J 1 base, with 9 bases left between them. Here the CDR3 DNA reads TGTGCCAGCAGACCAGGGGAGAACACTGAAGCTTTCTTT. Its translation: CASRPGENTEAFF.

CDR3 amino acids: CASSVGQVEKLFF. Here the CDR3 DNA reads TGTGCCAGCAGCGTAGGGCAGGTCGAAAAACTGTTTTTT. The V gene is TRBV9, the J gene TRBJ1-4; no definite D call. Germline V gene lookup returns CDR1 SGDLS and CDR2 YYNGEE. The CDR3 contains 13 residues. V shed 0 bases and J shed 8 bases, with 8 bases lying between them.

This chain connects TRBV3-1 (or the pseudogene TRBV3-2) to TRBJ2-7, with a tentative D call TRBD2 (5 bases). This CDR3 is 14 amino acids long. Germline lookup yields CDR1 LGHDT and CDR2 YNNKEL (reference sequence). Trimming pared 2 bases from V and 0 bases from J, leaving 8 bases between. DNA for the CDR3: TGTGCCAGCAGCCAATTTGGGAGCTCCTACGAGCAGTACTTC. Translated, it gives CASSQFGSSYEQYF.

The J gene is TRBJ2-5, the V gene TRBV10-3, with 8 nucleotides matching TRBD1. V shed 8 bases and J 0 bases; nucleotides not matched to a gene: 14. CDR3 length: 17 amino acids. Germline assignment: CDR1 ENHRY and CDR2 SYGVKD. CDR3: CAIRFGTGGGNQETQYF. Written as DNA, the CDR3 is TGTGCCATCCGATTTGGTACAGGGGGTGGGAACCAAGAGACCCAGTACTTC.

The chain is built from TRBV11-2 and TRBJ1-2; D perhaps matches TRBD1 (5 bases). The CDR3 loop spans 17 amino acids. V was trimmed by 5 bases and J by 1 base, leaving 20 bases between them. Germline CDR1 SGHAT, CDR2 FQNNGV. For the CDR3, the DNA is TGTGCCAGCAGCCGTTACCTCCGGACAATCTTTAACTATGGCTACACCTTC. It specifies CASSRYLRTIFNYGYTF.

The sample holds one count of this clone. The chain links TRBV7-9 to TRBJ2-3; a possible D gene is TRBD2 (5 bases). Between the trimmed V and J ends, which lost 7 bases and 5 bases, there was a span of 16 bases. Germline V gives CDR1 SEHNR, CDR2 FQNEAQ (reference sequence). The CDR3 extends over 14 amino acids. CDR3 coding DNA: TGTGCCAGCACCACGGGTGGAGGAGGAGATACGCAGTATTTT. Its protein product is CASTTGGGGDTQYF.